These 5 T cell receptor beta chains originate from one sample sequenced in a study of shared clonotypes between healthy human individuals. Generated by immunoSEQ multiplex PCR, the TCRdb table keeps only in-frame clones and is missing some. The table includes some 2,100,000 clones, 90% to 96% detected once. Sequencing used naive CD4+ T cells sorted from blood. Subset meaning: CD45RA+ positively selected. Every receptor here comes from a man younger than 30 in good health.

CDR3 sequence (DNA): TGTGCCAGCAGCCCGGGGGCAAAAGAGACCCAGTACTTC. Its translation is CASSPGAKETQYF. This chain uses TRBV5-4 with TRBJ2-5, with D perhaps assigned TRBD1 or TRBD2 (6 bases each). This CDR3 has 13 amino acids. V was trimmed by 4 bases and J by 3 bases, leaving 10 bases between them. Germline V gives CDR1 SGHNT, CDR2 YYREEE (reference sequence).

As concerns this clone: Given a much more abundant clone one base away, this may be a read error. This same CDR3 is encoded by further DNA sequences in the sample. The chain carries TRBV7-9 and TRBJ2-7, with no clear D. V was trimmed by 4 bases and J by 2 bases, leaving 3 bases between them. The germline CDR1 and CDR2 sequences are SEHNR and FQNEAQ (reference sequence). CDR3 length equals 11 residues. DNA for the CDR3: TGTGCCAGCAGCTCCCCCTACGAGCAGTACTTC. This gives the protein CASSSPYEQYF.

Comments on this clone: Distinct nucleotide sequences in the sample also encode this CDR3. The chain recombines TRBV30 with TRBJ1-3, with D perhaps TRBD1 (6 bases). The CDR3 length is 12 residues. V was shortened by 4 bases and J by 3 bases, with 7 bases between the two germline ends. Germline loops: CDR1 GTSNPN, CDR2 SVGIG (reference sequence). In DNA, the CDR3 is TGTGCCTGGACAGGGGATGGAAACACCATATATTTT. Amino acid sequence: CAWTGDGNTIYF.

V and J are TRBV27 and TRBJ1-2; D might be TRBD1 (6 bases). Germline assignment: CDR1 MNHEY and CDR2 SMNVEV (reference sequence). The length of the CDR3 is 14 residues. The V gene lost 3 bases and the J gene lost 8 bases, with 16 bases spanning the gap. CDR3 DNA sequence: TGTGCCAGCAGTTTGGGGCCAGGGGCTAGGGGCTACACCTTC. Protein sequence: CASSLGPGARGYTF.

This chain connects TRBV28 to TRBJ2-7; 8 bases agree with TRBD2. Germline lookup yields CDR1 MDHEN and CDR2 SYDVKM. This CDR3 spans 18 amino acids. The ends lost 5 bases at V and 2 bases at J; junction bases unmatched: 17. CDR3 nucleotides: TGTGCCAGCAGTCCCGTCGAGGGAGGCGGGGGGCCTCCCTACGAGCAGTACTTC. Translating it yields CASSPVEGGGGPPYEQYF.